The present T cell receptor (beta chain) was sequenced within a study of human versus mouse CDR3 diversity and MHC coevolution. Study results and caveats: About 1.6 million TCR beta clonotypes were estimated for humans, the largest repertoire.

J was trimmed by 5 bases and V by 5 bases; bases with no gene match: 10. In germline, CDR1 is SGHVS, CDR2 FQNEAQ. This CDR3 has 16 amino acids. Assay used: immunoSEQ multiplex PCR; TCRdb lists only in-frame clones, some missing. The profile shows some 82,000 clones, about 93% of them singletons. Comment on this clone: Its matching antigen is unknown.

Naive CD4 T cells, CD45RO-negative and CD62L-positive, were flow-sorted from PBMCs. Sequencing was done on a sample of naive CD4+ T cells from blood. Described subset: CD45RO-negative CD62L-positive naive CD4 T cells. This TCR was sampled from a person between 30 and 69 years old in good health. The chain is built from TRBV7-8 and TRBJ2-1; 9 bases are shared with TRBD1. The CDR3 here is CASSDRGDRENNEQFF. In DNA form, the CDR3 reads TGTGCCAGCAGCGACAGAGGGGACAGGGAGAACAATGAGCAGTTCTTC. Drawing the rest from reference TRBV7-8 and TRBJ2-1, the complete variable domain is GAGVSQSPRYKVAKRGQDVALRCDPISGHVSLFWYQQALGQGPEFLTYFQNEAQLDKSGLPSDRFFAERPEGSVSTLKIQRTQQEDSAVYLCASSDRGDRENNEQFFGPGTRLTVL.